Below, 6 T cell receptor beta chains from the same sample are listed, as sequenced in a study of blood T cell repertoires in COVID-19. Clones were read by immunoSEQ multiplex PCR, and TCRdb kept only the in-frame ones, dropping some. The table includes under 13,000 clones, roughly 80% detected once. What was sequenced was peripheral blood. The origin of the receptors is a human donor in a cohort sampled during active COVID-19.

The sample holds a few counts of this clone. This chain uses TRBV5-4 with TRBJ1-2; D remains unclear. Germline V CDR1 and CDR2: SGHNT, YYREEE (reference sequence). The CDR3 totals 13 residues. The V gene lost 4 bases and the J gene lost 4 bases, with 11 bases spanning the gap. The CDR3 reads CASSPGRFYGYTF. The CDR3 DNA follows: TGTGCCAGCAGCCCCGGGAGGTTCTATGGCTACACCTTC.

The chain joins TRBV5-1 to TRBJ1-2, with TRBD1 as a possible D gene (5 bases). Per the germline V gene, CDR1 is SGHRS and CDR2 is YFSETQ. CDR3 length: 14 residues. Trimming pared 6 bases from V and 6 bases from J, leaving 18 bases between. Here the CDR3 reads CASNYGRVADGYTF. CDR3 coding DNA: TGCGCCAGCAACTACGGCAGGGTGGCTGATGGCTACACCTTC.

The CDR3, as DNA: TGTGCCAGCAGCTTGGCCGAACGGGACAGAGTCTCTGGGGCCAACGTCCTGACTTTC. It is translated as CASSLAERDRVSGANVLTF. The genes are TRBV5-8 and TRBJ2-6; 7 bases are shared with TRBD1. The germline CDR1 and CDR2 sequences are SGHTS and YDEGEE. The CDR3 runs to 19 residues. V trimming: 0 bases; J trimming: 0 bases; junction bases outside the gene matches: 9. Supplemented by reference TRBV5-8 and TRBJ2-6, the full variable domain reads EAGVTQSPTHLIKTRGQQATLRCSPISGHTSVYWYQQALGLGLQFLLWYDEGEERNRGNFPPRFSGRQFPNYSSELNVNALELEDSALYLCASSLAERDRVSGANVLTFGAGSRLTVL.

J is TRBJ2-2 and V is TRBV2, with 8 bases identical to TRBD1. CDR3 length equals 13 residues. Germline-derived CDR1 and CDR2 are SNHLY and FYNNEI. The ends lost 6 bases at V and 7 bases at J; junction bases unmatched: 4. This CDR3 is CASRRQGFGELFF. The CDR3 coding sequence is TGTGCCAGCAGGCGACAGGGGTTCGGGGAGCTGTTTTTT.

The V and J genes are TRBV7-8 and TRBJ1-5; 9 bases are shared with TRBD1. V shed 4 bases and J 0 bases; nucleotides not matched to a gene: 4. This CDR3 comprises 16 residues. Germline V gives CDR1 SGHVS, CDR2 FQNEAQ. The CDR3 DNA follows: TGTGCCAGCAGCTCGAAGACAGGGGGTAGCAATCAGCCCCAGCATTTT. This sequence encodes CASSSKTGGSNQPQHF.

The count of this clone is one. The V gene is TRBV28, the J gene TRBJ1-6, with 11 bases fitting TRBD1. This CDR3 has 16 residues. The ends lost 6 bases at V and 7 bases at J; junction bases unmatched: 8. The germline CDR1 and CDR2 sequences are MDHEN and SYDVKM. The CDR3 coding sequence is TGTGCCAGCAGCACCGGGACAGGGGGTTTAAATTCACCCCTCCACTTT. Translated: CASSTGTGGLNSPLHF.